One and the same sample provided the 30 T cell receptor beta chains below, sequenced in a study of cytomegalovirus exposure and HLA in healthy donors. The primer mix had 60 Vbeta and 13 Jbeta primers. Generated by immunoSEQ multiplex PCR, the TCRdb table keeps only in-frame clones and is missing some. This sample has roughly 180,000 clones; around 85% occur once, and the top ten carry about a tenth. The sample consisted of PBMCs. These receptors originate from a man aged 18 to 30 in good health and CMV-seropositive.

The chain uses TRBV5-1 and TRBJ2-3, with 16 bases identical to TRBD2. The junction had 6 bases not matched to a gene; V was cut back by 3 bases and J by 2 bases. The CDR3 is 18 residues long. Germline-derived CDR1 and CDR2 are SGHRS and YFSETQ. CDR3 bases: TGCGCCAGCAGCTCCGGGACTAGCGGGGGGGTTCCCACAGATACGCAGTATTTT. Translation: CASSSGTSGGVPTDTQYF.

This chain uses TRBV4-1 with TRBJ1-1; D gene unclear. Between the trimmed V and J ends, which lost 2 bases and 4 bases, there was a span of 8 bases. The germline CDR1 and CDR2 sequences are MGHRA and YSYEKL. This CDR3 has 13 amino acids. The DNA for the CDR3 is TGCGCCAGCAGCCAACGACACCTCACTGAAGCTTTCTTT. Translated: CASSQRHLTEAFF.

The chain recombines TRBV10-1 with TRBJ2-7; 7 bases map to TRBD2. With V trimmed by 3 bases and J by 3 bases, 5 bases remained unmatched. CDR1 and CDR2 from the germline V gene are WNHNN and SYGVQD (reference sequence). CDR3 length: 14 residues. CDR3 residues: CASSDGGGDYEQYF. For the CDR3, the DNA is TGCGCCAGCAGTGACGGCGGGGGAGACTACGAGCAGTACTTC.

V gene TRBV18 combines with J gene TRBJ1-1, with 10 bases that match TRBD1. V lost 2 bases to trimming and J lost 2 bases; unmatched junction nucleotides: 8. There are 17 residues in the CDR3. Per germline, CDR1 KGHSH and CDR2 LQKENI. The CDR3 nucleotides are TGTGCCAGCTCACCAAAGGGACAGGGGATAGGAAACACTGAAGCTTTCTTT. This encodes CASSPKGQGIGNTEAFF.

The CDR3 loop is CASGLNPGLATDTQYF. CDR3 DNA: TGTGCTAGTGGTTTGAACCCGGGACTGGCAACAGATACGCAGTATTTT. V and J are TRBV12-5 and TRBJ2-3; TRBD2 is a possible D gene (6 bases). The CDR3 is 16 amino acids. CDR1 is LGHNT and CDR2 is FRNRAP in the germline V gene. V was pared by 2 bases and J by 3 bases, with 15 bases between.

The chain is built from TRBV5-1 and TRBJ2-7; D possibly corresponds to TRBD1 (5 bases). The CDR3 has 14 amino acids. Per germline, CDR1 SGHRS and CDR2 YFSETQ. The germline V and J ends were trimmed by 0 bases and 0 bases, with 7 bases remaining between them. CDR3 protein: CASSLGGSSYEQYF. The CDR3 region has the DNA TGCGCCAGCAGCTTGGGGGGCAGCTCCTACGAGCAGTACTTC. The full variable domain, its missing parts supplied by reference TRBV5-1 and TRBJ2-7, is KAGVTQTPRYLIKTRGQQVTLSCSPISGHRSVSWYQQTPGQGLQFLFEYFSETQRNKGNFPGRFSGRQFSNSRSEMNVSTLELGDSALYLCASSLGGSSYEQYFGPGTRLTVT.

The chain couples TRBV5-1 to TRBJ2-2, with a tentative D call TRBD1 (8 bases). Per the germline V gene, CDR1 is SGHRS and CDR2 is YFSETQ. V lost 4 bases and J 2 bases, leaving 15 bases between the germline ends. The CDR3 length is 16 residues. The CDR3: CASSPYRGGNTGELFF. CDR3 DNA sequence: TGCGCCAGCAGCCCCTACAGGGGGGGAAACACCGGGGAGCTGTTTTTT.

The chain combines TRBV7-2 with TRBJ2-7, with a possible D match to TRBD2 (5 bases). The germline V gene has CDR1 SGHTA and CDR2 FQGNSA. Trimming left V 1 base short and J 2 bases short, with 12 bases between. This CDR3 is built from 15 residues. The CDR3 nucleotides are TGTGCCAGCAGCTTAGAGGTACTAGGACCCTACGAGCAGTACTTC. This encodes CASSLEVLGPYEQYF.

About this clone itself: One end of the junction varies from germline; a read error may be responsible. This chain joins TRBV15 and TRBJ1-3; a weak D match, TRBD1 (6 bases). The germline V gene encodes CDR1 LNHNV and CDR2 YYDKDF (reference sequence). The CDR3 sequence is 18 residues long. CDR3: CATSGETGHRSSGNTIYF. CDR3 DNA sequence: TGTGCCACCAGCGGAGAAACGGGACACCGGAGCTCTGGAAACACCATATATTTT.

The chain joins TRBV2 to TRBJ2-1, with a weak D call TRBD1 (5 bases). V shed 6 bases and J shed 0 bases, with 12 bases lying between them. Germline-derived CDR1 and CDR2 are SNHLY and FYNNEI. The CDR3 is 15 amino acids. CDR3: CASSQADSSYNEQFF. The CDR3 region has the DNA TGTGCCAGCAGCCAGGCTGACAGCTCCTACAATGAGCAGTTCTTC.

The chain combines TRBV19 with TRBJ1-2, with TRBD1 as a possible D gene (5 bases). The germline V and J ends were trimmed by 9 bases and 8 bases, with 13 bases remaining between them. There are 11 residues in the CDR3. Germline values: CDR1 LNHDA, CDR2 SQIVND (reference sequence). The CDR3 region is CASFFGGGYTF. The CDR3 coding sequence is TGTGCCAGCTTTTTCGGGGGAGGCTACACCTTC.

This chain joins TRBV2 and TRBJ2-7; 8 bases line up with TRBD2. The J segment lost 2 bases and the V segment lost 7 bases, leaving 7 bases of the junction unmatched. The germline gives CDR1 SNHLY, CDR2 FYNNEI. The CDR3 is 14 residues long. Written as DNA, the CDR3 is TGTGCCAGCATGGCAGGCGGGGGGACCTACGAGCAGTACTTC. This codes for CASMAGGGTYEQYF.

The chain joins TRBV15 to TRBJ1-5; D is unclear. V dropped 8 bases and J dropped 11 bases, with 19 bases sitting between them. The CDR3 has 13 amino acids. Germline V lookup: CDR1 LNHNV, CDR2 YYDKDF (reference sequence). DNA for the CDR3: TGTGCCACCGGCGGCATGCCCTTATCGGCCCAGCATTTT. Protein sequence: CATGGMPLSAQHF. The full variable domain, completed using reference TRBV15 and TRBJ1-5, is DAMVIQNPRYQVTQFGKPVTLSCSQTLNHNVMYWYQQKSSQAPKLLFHYYDKDFNNEADTPDNFQSRRPNTSFCFLDIRSPGLGDTAMYLCATGGMPLSAQHFGDGTRLSIL.

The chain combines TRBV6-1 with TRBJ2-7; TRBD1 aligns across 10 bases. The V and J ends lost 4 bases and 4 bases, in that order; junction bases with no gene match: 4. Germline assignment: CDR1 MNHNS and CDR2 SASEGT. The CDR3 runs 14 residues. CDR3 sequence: CASSGQGARYEQYF. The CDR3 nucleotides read TGTGCCAGCAGTGGACAGGGGGCACGGTACGAGCAGTACTTC.

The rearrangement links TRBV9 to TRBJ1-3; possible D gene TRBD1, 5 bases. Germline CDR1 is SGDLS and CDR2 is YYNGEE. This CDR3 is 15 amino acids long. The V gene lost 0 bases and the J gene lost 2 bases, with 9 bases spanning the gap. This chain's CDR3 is CASSVDGGAGNTIYF. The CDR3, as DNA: TGTGCCAGCAGCGTAGACGGAGGGGCTGGAAACACCATATATTTT.

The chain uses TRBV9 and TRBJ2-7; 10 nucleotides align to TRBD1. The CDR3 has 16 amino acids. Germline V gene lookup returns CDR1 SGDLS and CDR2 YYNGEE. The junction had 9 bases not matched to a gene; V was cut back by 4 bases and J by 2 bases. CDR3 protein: CASSPRPGTGAYEQYF. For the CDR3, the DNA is TGTGCCAGCAGCCCCCGTCCCGGGACAGGGGCCTACGAGCAGTACTTC.

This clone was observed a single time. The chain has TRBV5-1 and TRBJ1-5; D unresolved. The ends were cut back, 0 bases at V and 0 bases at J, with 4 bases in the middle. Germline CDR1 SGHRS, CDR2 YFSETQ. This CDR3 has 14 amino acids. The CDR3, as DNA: TGCGCCAGCAGCTTGGGTTATAGCAATCAGCCCCAGCATTTT. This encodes CASSLGYSNQPQHF.

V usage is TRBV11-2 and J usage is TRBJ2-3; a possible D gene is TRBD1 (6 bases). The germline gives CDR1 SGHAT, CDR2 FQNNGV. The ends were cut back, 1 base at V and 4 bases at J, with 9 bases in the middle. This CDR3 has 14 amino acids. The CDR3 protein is CASSLGNRADTQYF. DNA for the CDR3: TGTGCCAGCAGCTTAGGGAACAGGGCAGATACGCAGTATTTT.

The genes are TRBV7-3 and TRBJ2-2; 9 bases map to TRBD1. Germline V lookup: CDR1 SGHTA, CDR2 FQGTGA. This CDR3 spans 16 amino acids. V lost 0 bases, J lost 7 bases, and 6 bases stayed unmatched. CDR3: CASSLTRGTGIGELFF. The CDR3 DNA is TGTGCCAGCAGCTTAACCCGAGGGACAGGGATCGGGGAGCTGTTTTTT.

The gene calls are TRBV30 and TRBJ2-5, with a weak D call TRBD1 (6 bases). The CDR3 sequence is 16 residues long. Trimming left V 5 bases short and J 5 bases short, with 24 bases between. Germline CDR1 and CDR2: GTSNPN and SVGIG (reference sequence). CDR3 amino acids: CAWGSGTSHRLETQYF. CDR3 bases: TGTGCCTGGGGGTCCGGGACAAGCCATCGGTTGGAGACCCAGTACTTC.

The CDR3 DNA reads TGTGCCAGCAGCCCAGGGTTCTCGTTTAACTATGGCTACACCTTC. It is translated as CASSPGFSFNYGYTF. The chain is built from TRBV27 and TRBJ1-2; tentative D call: TRBD1 (5 bases). V lost 6 bases and J lost 1, with 15 bases in between. This CDR3 has 15 amino acids. CDR1 is MNHEY and CDR2 is SMNVEV in the germline V gene (reference sequence).

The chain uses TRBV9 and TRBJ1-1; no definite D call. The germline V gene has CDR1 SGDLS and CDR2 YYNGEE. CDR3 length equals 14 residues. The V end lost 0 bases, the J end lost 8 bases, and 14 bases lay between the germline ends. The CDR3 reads CASSVGWEGVEAFF. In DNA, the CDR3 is TGTGCCAGCAGCGTAGGGTGGGAGGGAGTCGAAGCTTTCTTT.

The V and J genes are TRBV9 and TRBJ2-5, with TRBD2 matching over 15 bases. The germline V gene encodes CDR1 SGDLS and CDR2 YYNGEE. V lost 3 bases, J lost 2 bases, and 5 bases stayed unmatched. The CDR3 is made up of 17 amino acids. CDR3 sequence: CASSARGLAGGQETQYF. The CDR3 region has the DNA TGTGCCAGCAGCGCCCGCGGACTAGCGGGGGGGCAAGAGACCCAGTACTTC. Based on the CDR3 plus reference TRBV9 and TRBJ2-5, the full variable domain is DSGVTQTPKHLITATGQRVTLRCSPRSGDLSVYWYQQSLDQGLQFLIQYYNGEERAKGNILERFSAQQFPDLHSELNLSSLELGDSALYFCASSARGLAGGQETQYFGPGTRLLVL.

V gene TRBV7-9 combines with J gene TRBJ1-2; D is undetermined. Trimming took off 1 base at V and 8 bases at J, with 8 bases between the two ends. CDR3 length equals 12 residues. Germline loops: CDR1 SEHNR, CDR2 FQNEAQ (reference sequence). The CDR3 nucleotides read TGTGCCAGCAGCTTAGACTCCAGGGGCTACACCTTC. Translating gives CASSLDSRGYTF.

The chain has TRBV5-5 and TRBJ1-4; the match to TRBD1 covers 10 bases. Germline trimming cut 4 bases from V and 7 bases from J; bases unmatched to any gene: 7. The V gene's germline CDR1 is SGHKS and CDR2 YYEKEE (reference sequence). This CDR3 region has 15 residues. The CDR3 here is CASSPRDRGSEKLFF. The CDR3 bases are TGTGCCAGCAGCCCAAGGGACAGGGGCTCTGAAAAACTGTTTTTT.

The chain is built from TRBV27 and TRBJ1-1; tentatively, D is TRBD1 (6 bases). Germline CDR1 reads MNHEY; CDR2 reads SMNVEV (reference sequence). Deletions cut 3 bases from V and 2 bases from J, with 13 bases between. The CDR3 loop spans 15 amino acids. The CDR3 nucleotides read TGTGCCAGCAGTTTCGGTTCCAGGGGAAACACTGAAGCTTTCTTT. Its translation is CASSFGSRGNTEAFF.

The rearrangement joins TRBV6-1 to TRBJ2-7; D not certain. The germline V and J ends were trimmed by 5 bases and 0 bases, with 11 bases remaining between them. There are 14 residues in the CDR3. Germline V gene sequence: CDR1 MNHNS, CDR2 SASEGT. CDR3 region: CASSYGLSSYEQYF. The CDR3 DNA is TGTGCCAGCAGTTATGGGCTGAGCTCCTACGAGCAGTACTTC.

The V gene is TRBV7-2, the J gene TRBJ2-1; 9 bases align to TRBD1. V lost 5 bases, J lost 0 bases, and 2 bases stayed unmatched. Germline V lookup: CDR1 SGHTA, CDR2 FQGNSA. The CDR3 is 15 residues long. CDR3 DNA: TGTGCCAGCAGCACGGACAGGGGCTCCTACAATGAGCAGTTCTTC. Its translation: CASSTDRGSYNEQFF.

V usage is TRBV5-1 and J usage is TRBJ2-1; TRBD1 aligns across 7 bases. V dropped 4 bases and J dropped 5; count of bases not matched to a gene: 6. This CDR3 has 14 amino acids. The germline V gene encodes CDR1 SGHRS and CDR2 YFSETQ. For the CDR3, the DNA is TGCGCCAGCAGCCCAGGGGGTCGGAACAATGAGCAGTTCTTC. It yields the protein CASSPGGRNNEQFF.

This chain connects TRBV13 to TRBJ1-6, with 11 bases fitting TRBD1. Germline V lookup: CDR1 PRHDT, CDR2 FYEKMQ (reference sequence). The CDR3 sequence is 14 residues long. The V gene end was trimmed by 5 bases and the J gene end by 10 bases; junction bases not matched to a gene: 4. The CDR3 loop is CASSQGDRGSPLHF. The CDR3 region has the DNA TGTGCCAGCAGCCAAGGGGACAGGGGGTCACCCCTCCACTTT.